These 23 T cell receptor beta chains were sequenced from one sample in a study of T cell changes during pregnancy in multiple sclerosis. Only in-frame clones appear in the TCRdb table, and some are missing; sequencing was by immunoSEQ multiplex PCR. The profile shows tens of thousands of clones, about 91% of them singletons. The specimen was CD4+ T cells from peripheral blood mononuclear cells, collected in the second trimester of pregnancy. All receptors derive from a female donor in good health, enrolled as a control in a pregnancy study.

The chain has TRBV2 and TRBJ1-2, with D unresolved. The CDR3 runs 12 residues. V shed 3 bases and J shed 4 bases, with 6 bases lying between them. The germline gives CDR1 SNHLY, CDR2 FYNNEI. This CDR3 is CASSDESYGYTF. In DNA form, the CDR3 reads TGTGCCAGCAGTGATGAGAGCTATGGCTACACCTTC.

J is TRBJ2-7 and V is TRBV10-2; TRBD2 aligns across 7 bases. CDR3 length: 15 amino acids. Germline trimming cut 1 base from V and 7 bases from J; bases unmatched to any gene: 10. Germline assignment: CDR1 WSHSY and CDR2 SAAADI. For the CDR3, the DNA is TGCGCCAGCAGTGAGTTGGTGGGAGGGCCAGTAGAGCAGTACTTC. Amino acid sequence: CASSELVGGPVEQYF.

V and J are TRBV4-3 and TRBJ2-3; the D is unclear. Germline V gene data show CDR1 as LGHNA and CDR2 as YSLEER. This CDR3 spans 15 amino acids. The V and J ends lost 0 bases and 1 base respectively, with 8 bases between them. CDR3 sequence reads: CASSQDWSRTDTQYF. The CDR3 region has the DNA TGCGCCAGCAGCCAAGATTGGAGTCGCACAGATACGCAGTATTTT.

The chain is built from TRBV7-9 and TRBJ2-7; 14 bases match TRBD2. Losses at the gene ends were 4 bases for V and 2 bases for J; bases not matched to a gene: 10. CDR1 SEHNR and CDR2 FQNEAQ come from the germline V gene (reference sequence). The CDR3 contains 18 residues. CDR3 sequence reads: CASSSDPGLAGVAYEQYF. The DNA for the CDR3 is TGTGCCAGCAGCTCGGACCCGGGACTAGCGGGGGTAGCCTACGAGCAGTACTTC. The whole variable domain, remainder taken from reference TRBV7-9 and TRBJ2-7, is DTGVSQNPRHKITKRGQNVTFRCDPISEHNRLYWYRQTLGQGPEFLTYFQNEAQLEKSRLLSDRFSAERPKGSFSTLEIQRTEQGDSAMYLCASSSDPGLAGVAYEQYFGPGTRLTVT.

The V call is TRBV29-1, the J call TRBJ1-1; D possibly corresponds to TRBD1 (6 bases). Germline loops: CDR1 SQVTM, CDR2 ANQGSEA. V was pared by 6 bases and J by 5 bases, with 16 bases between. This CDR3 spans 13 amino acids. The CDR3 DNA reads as TGCAGCGTGGTACGGGACACGAGTACTGAAGCTTTCTTT. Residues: CSVVRDTSTEAFF.

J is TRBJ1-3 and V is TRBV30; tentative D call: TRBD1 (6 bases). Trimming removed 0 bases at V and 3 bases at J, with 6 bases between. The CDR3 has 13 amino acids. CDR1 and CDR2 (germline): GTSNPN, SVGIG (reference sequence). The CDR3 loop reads CAWSVQGGNTIYF. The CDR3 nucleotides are TGTGCCTGGAGTGTACAGGGTGGAAACACCATATATTTT.

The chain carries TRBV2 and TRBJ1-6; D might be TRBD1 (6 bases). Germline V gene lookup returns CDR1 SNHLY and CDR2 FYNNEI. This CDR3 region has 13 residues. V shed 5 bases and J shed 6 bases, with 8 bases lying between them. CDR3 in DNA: TGTGCCAGCAGTCGGGACATTAATTCACCCCTCCACTTT. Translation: CASSRDINSPLHF.

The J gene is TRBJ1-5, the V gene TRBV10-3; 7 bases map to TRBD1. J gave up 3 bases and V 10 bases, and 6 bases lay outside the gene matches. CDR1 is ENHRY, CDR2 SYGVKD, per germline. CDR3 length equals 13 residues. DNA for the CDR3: TGTGCCACTAGGGACAGTCACAATCAGCCCCAGCATTTT. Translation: CATRDSHNQPQHF.

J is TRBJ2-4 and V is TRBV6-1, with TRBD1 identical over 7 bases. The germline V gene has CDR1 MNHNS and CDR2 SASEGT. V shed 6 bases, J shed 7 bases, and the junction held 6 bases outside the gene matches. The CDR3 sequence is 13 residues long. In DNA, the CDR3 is TGTGCCAGCAGACCGGGACAGTTGAACATTCAGTACTTC. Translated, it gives CASRPGQLNIQYF.

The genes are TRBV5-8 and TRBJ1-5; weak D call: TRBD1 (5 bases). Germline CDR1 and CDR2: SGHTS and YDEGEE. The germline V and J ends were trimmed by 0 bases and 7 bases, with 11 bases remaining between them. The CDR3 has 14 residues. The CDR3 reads CASSLGRRGQPQHF. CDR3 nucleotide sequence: TGTGCCAGCAGCTTGGGTCGTAGGGGACAGCCCCAGCATTTT.

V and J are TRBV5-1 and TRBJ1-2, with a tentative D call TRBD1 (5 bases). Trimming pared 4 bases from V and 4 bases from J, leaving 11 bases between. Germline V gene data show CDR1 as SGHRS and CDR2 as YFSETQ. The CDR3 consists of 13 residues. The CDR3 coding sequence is TGCGCCAGCAGCACACGACAGTCCTATGGCTACACCTTC. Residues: CASSTRQSYGYTF. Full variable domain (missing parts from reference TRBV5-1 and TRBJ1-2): KAGVTQTPRYLIKTRGQQVTLSCSPISGHRSVSWYQQTPGQGLQFLFEYFSETQRNKGNFPGRFSGRQFSNSRSEMNVSTLELGDSALYLCASSTRQSYGYTFGSGTRLTVV.

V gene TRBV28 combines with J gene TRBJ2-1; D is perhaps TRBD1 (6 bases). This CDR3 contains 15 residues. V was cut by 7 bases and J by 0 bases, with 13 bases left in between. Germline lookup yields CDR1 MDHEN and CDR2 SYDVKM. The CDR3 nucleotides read TGTGCCAGCATCCGAACAGGGAGCTCCTACAATGAGCAGTTCTTC. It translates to CASIRTGSSYNEQFF.

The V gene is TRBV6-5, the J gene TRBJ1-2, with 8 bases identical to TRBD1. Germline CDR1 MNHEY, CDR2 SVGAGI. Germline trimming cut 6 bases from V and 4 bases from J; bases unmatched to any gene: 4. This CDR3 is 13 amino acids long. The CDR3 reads CASRLGQGYGYTF. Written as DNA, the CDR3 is TGTGCCAGCAGACTCGGACAGGGCTATGGCTACACCTTC.

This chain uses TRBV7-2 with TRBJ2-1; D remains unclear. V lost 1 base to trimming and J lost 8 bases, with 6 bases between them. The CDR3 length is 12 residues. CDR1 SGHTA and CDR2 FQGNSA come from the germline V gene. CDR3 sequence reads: CASSLDTDEQFF. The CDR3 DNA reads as TGTGCCAGCAGCTTAGATACAGATGAGCAGTTCTTC.

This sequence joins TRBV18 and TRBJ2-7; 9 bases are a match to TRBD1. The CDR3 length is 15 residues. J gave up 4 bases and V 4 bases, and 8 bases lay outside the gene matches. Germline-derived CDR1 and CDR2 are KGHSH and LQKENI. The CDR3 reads CASSRSRTGEYEQYF. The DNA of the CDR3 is TGTGCCAGCTCACGGAGTAGGACAGGGGAATACGAGCAGTACTTC.

This CDR3 reads CASSLRHQDRGAVIGAFF. In DNA form, the CDR3 reads TGTGCCAGCAGCTTACGGCACCAAGACAGGGGGGCTGTCATTGGAGCTTTCTTT. The chain combines TRBV11-2 with TRBJ1-1; 9 bases are shared with TRBD1. There are 18 residues in the CDR3. Germline V lookup: CDR1 SGHAT, CDR2 FQNNGV. The V segment lost 2 bases and the J segment 10 bases; nucleotides outside the gene matches: 20.

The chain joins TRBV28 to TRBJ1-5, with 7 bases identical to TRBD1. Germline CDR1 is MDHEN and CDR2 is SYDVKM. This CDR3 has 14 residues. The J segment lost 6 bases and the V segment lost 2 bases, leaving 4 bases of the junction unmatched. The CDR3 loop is CASSLPRGTQPQHF. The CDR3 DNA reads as TGTGCCAGCAGTTTACCCAGGGGGACTCAGCCCCAGCATTTT.

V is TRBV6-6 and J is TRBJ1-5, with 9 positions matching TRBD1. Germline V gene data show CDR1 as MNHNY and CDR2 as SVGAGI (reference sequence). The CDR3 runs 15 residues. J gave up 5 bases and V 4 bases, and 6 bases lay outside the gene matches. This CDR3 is CASSSAGQGYQPQHF. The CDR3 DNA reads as TGTGCCAGCAGTTCCGCGGGACAGGGCTATCAGCCCCAGCATTTT.

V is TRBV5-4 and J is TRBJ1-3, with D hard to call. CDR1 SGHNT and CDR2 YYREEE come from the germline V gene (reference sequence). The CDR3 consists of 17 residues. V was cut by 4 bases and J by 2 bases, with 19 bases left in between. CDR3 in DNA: TGTGCCAGCAGCCCGAGGGTAGAGGGTGGCCCTGGAAACACCATATATTTT. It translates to CASSPRVEGGPGNTIYF.

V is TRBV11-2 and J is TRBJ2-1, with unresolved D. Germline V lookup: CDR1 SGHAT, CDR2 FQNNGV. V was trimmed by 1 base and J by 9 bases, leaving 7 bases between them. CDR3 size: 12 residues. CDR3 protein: CASSLVVSEQFF. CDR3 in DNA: TGTGCCAGCAGCTTAGTGGTGAGTGAGCAGTTCTTC.

The CDR3 here is CSGRANEQFF. The CDR3 DNA is TGCAGCGGCAGGGCAAATGAGCAGTTCTTC. The V call is TRBV29-1, the J call TRBJ2-1; D is possibly TRBD1 (5 bases). Germline values: CDR1 SQVTM, CDR2 ANQGSEA. The V and J ends lost 7 bases and 7 bases respectively, with 8 bases between them. The CDR3 is 10 amino acids.

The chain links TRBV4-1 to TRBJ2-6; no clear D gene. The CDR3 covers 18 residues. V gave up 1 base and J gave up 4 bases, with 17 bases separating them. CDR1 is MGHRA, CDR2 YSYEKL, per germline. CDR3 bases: TGCGCCAGCAGCCAAGTTGAGCTCGGCCAGGCGGGGGCCAACGTCCTGACTTTC. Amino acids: CASSQVELGQAGANVLTF.

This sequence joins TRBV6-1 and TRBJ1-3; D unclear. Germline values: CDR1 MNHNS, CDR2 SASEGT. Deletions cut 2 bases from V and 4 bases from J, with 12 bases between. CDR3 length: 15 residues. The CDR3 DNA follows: TGTGCCAGCAGTGAATATTGGGGAGCCGGAAACACCATATATTTT. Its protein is CASSEYWGAGNTIYF.